This record looks at one TCR beta chain sequence and its context. The antigen remains unidentified. This sample stems from a study of shared clonotypes between healthy human individuals. Overall study: Donors had three CD4 naive, three CD4 memory, two CD8 naive and one CD8 memory plate apiece.

Study-level points and caveats: Among non-shared clonotypes, generation probabilities were lower than among those shared by all four donors.

This CDR3 region has 13 residues. Germline V gives CDR1 MNHNS, CDR2 SASEGT. Trimming cost V 2 bases and J 2 bases, with 6 bases left between them. Every subset had its genomic DNA shared out evenly among several immunoSEQ plates. Clones were sequenced by immunoSEQ multiplex PCR, and TCRdb holds only the in-frame ones, with some missing. The profile shows about 2.3 million clones, approximately 95% of them singletons. V and J are TRBV6-1 and TRBJ1-2, with D unresolved. The specimen was naive CD4+ T cells from PBMCs. As for subset: CD45RA+ positively selected. The TCR was taken from a young man in good health. Some clones in this sample may be carry-over from other donors' samples. The CDR3 here is CASSEFTNYGYTF. As DNA, the CDR3 is TGTGCCAGCAGTGAATTCACCAACTATGGCTACACCTTC.